The sample holds many counts of the clone carrying this T cell receptor (beta chain). Its antigen is as yet unknown. A read error may produce the germline difference seen at one junction end. The data were obtained in a study of T cells in Graves' hyperthyroidism and ophthalmopathy. Study observations and caveats: Blood also carried most thyroid clonotypes expanded above 0.001. From stable hyperthyroidism, ophthalmopathy was set apart by a 13 V-J model.

Germline values: CDR1 KGHSH, CDR2 LQKENI. The CDR3 has 14 residues. RNA transcripts provided the source from which TCR beta CDR3 regions were amplified. Primed by the HTBI set, a first-round RT-PCR was run on the TCR CDR3. Using its own MiXCR run on the multiplex PCR reads, TCRdb lists one record per CDR3 protein. The sample lists hundreds of thousands of distinct CDR3 sequences, around 15% seen once, with roughly 10% in the top ten. Material for sequencing was blood. This clonotype originated in a woman under 30 with Graves' hyperthyroidism. V usage is TRBV18 and J usage is TRBJ2-1, with 10 bases matching TRBD1. The CDR3, as DNA: TGTGCCAGCTCATCACCGGGACAGGGGAGTGAGCAGTTCTTC. This gives the protein CASSSPGQGSEQFF.